These 26 T cell receptor beta chains came from one sample sequenced in a study of T-cell reconstitution after alpha-beta-depleted transplantation in children. Unique molecular identifiers were incorporated into the prepared TCRbeta library. TCRdb passed the PCR reads through MiXCR, listing each CDR3 protein once. This table holds 490,000 or so distinct CDR3 sequences, 12% found once. The material was PBMCs from the stem cell graft donor, obtained from the stem cell graft. Receptor source: a human donor who donated a stem cell graft to a child with combined immunodeficiency.

On this clonotype itself: This may be a read error, as it is one base from a much larger clone. The chain carries TRBV20-1 and TRBJ1-5; TRBD1 is a possible D gene (5 bases). CDR3 length equals 13 residues. CDR1 and CDR2 from the germline V gene are DFQATT and SNEGSKA (reference sequence). As DNA, the CDR3 is TGCAGTGCTAACAGGTCTCCTAATCATCCCCAGCATTTT. Protein: CSANRSPNHPQHF.

This clonotype showed up many times. The chain uses TRBV5-1 and TRBJ2-7; the D gene is possibly TRBD2 (5 bases). CDR1 and CDR2 (germline): SGHRS, YFSETQ. The CDR3 consists of 12 residues. V gave up 7 bases and J gave up 2 bases, with 10 bases separating them. The CDR3: CASGLDAYEQYF. The CDR3, as DNA: TGCGCCAGCGGACTTGACGCCTACGAGCAGTACTTC.

This chain links TRBV2 with TRBJ2-1, with 10 bases matching TRBD1. CDR3 length equals 15 residues. Germline V lookup: CDR1 SNHLY, CDR2 FYNNEI. Trimming at V came to 7 bases and at J to 7 bases, leaving 10 bases not matched to a gene. The CDR3 DNA sequence: TGTGCCAGCAACCAGGGACAGGGGCTTGAAAATGAGCAGTTCTTC. Its protein is CASNQGQGLENEQFF.

There are a few counts of this clonotype. The chain employs TRBV20-1 and TRBJ2-7, with D unresolved. The V end was cut by 5 bases, the J end by 3 bases, with 8 bases between. The CDR3 totals 11 residues. CDR1 is DFQATT and CDR2 is SNEGSKA in the germline V gene (reference sequence). The CDR3, as DNA: TGCAGTGCTTGGGTTGGCTACGAGCAGTACTTC. Its protein product is CSAWVGYEQYF.

This clonotype was found a few times. The chain couples TRBV7-3 to TRBJ2-1, with D maybe TRBD2 (6 bases). This CDR3 spans 15 amino acids. Per the germline V gene, CDR1 is SGHTA and CDR2 is FQGTGA. V lost 5 bases and J lost 2, with 13 bases in between. The CDR3 here is CASSELARPYNEQFF. The CDR3 region has the DNA TGTGCCAGCAGCGAGCTAGCGAGACCCTACAATGAGCAGTTCTTC.

The chain is built from TRBV30 and TRBJ2-7, with 8 bases fitting TRBD1. V lost 3 bases, J lost 6 bases, and 4 bases stayed unmatched. CDR3 length equals 12 residues. The germline CDR1 and CDR2 sequences are GTSNPN and SVGIG (reference sequence). This CDR3 reads CAWSRGTGEQYF. CDR3 bases: TGTGCCTGGAGCCGAGGGACAGGCGAGCAGTACTTC.

This clonotype appeared a few times. The genes are TRBV20-1 and TRBJ2-1; D possibly corresponds to TRBD1 (5 bases). CDR3 size: 15 residues. Trimming took off 5 bases at V and 0 bases at J, with 14 bases between the two ends. CDR1 and CDR2 from the germline V gene are DFQATT and SNEGSKA (reference sequence). CDR3 region: CSALGLPGSYNEQFF. As DNA, the CDR3 is TGCAGTGCTTTGGGGCTCCCAGGCTCCTACAATGAGCAGTTCTTC.

This clonotype has ten or more counts. The J gene is TRBJ2-1, the V gene TRBV6-2 or TRBV6-3, with 7 positions matching TRBD1. This CDR3 has 14 amino acids. Looked up from germline, CDR1 is MNHEY and CDR2 is SVGEGT. V shed 6 bases and J 5 bases; nucleotides not matched to a gene: 7. DNA of the CDR3: TGTGCCAGCAGCCGGACAGGACCAAACAATGAGCAGTTCTTC. Amino acids: CASSRTGPNNEQFF.

This clonotype was detected many times. The chain employs TRBV6-2 or TRBV6-3 and TRBJ2-5; perhaps D is TRBD1 or TRBD2 (5 bases each). CDR1 and CDR2 (germline): MNHEY, SVGEGT. V lost 8 bases and J lost 4, with 17 bases in between. The CDR3 consists of 14 residues. The CDR3 bases are TGTGCCAGCCTTCGGGAAAGGGGAAGAGAGACCCAGTACTTC. Translated, it gives CASLRERGRETQYF.

This clonotype occurred many times. This sequence joins TRBV27 and TRBJ2-7; no firm D call. V shed 6 bases and J shed 0 bases, with 12 bases lying between them. This CDR3 is 14 amino acids long. Germline V gene lookup returns CDR1 MNHEY and CDR2 SMNVEV (reference sequence). The CDR3 here is CASSPRSFSYEQYF. DNA of the CDR3: TGTGCCAGCAGCCCCAGGTCCTTCTCCTACGAGCAGTACTTC.

This clonotype was picked up a small number of times. V gene TRBV12-3 or TRBV12-4 combines with J gene TRBJ2-5, with D perhaps given as TRBD1 or TRBD2 (5 bases each). V was pared by 3 bases and J by 7 bases, with 15 bases between. The CDR3 spans 14 residues. As DNA, the CDR3 is TGTGCCAGCAGTTTCGAGGACTCAACAGGGACCCAGTACTTC. It is translated as CASSFEDSTGTQYF.

This clonotype appeared many times. This rearrangement joins TRBV4-3 to TRBJ2-7; D might be TRBD2 (6 bases). The length of the CDR3 is 15 residues. CDR1 is LGHNA and CDR2 is YSLEER in the germline V gene. The V end lost 1 base, the J end lost 5 bases, and 15 bases lay between the germline ends. The CDR3 sequence: CASSQVDEGRHEQYF. CDR3 nucleotide sequence: TGCGCCAGCAGCCAAGTCGATGAAGGGAGGCACGAGCAGTACTTC.

J is TRBJ2-1 and V is TRBV7-2; 8 bases are shared with TRBD2. The germline gives CDR1 SGHTA, CDR2 FQGNSA. V lost 5 bases, J lost 9 bases, and 12 bases stayed unmatched. This CDR3 contains 15 residues. The DNA for the CDR3 is TGTGCCAGCAGCCCAACCCAGGGCCGGGGGGGTGAGCAGTTCTTC. Translating it yields CASSPTQGRGGEQFF.

This clonotype was detected a few times. The chain carries TRBV29-1 and TRBJ1-2; D unresolved. This CDR3 spans 10 amino acids. Germline values: CDR1 SQVTM, CDR2 ANQGSEA. Trimming took 4 bases from V and 6 from J, leaving 6 bases between them. CDR3 bases: TGCAGCGTTGTAGGAGATGGCTACACCTTC. It translates to CSVVGDGYTF.

The genes are TRBV12-3 or TRBV12-4 and TRBJ2-1; possibly TRBD2 for D (6 bases). The CDR3 covers 13 residues. Trimming shortened V by 6 bases and J by 11 bases, and 17 bases separated the two germline ends. The CDR3 here is CASSPLREEKQFF. In DNA form, the CDR3 reads TGTGCCAGCAGCCCCCTTAGGGAGGAGAAGCAGTTCTTC.

This clonotype was counted between two and nine times. The chain employs TRBV12-3 or TRBV12-4 and TRBJ1-1, with unresolved D. The CDR3 covers 15 residues. V was trimmed by 2 bases and J by 0 bases, leaving 10 bases between them. This CDR3 is CASSLSVGMNTEAFF. Written as DNA, the CDR3 is TGTGCCAGCAGTTTATCGGTGGGAATGAACACTGAAGCTTTCTTT.

This clonotype was seen more than once but under ten times. V and J are TRBV27 and TRBJ2-3; no clear D. CDR1 and CDR2 (germline): MNHEY, SMNVEV (reference sequence). Trimming cost V 5 bases and J 12 bases, with 18 bases left between them. The length of the CDR3 is 13 residues. CDR3 sequence (DNA): TGTGCCAGCAGTCCACCCCCCCTTCGTACCCAGTATTTT. Amino acids: CASSPPPLRTQYF.

This clonotype has only a few counts. The V call is TRBV24-1, the J call TRBJ2-1; 14 bases match TRBD2. V trimming: 3 bases; J trimming: 7 bases; junction bases outside the gene matches: 7. The length of the CDR3 is 17 residues. Germline CDR1 and CDR2: KGHDR and SFDVKD. For the CDR3, the DNA is TGTGCCACCAGTGATATCCGGACTAGCGGGAGGACGAATGAGCAGTTCTTC. It yields the protein CATSDIRTSGRTNEQFF.

This clonotype was counted between two and nine times. The chain joins TRBV24-1 to TRBJ2-5; the D call may be TRBD1 or TRBD2 (5 bases each). The CDR3 consists of 13 residues. Looked up from germline, CDR1 is KGHDR and CDR2 is SFDVKD. V shed 6 bases and J shed 1 base, with 8 bases lying between them. The CDR3 DNA reads TGTGCCACCAGTCTTGGGGGCCAAGAGACCCAGTACTTC. It codes for CATSLGGQETQYF.

This clonotype was counted a few times. CDR3 coding DNA: TGCAGCGTTGCCGACTCTGGAAACACCATATATTTT. Protein: CSVADSGNTIYF. V gene TRBV29-1 combines with J gene TRBJ1-3; D is undetermined. CDR3 length: 12 residues. Trimming removed 4 bases at V and 0 bases at J, with 4 bases between. The germline gives CDR1 SQVTM, CDR2 ANQGSEA.

At least ten counts were recorded for this clonotype. V and J are TRBV11-2 and TRBJ2-2; no clear D. The CDR3 consists of 12 residues. Trimming removed 6 bases at V and 6 bases at J, with 8 bases between. Germline V gene lookup returns CDR1 SGHAT and CDR2 FQNNGV. In DNA, the CDR3 is TGTGCCAGCAGTACTGGGTCCGGGGAGCTGTTTTTT. This gives the protein CASSTGSGELFF.

In this sample, this clonotype turned up many times. The chain links TRBV12-3 or TRBV12-4 to TRBJ1-5; 7 nucleotides line up with TRBD1. This CDR3 has 15 amino acids. Unmatched junction bases numbered 2, after V lost 1 base and J lost 2 bases. The CDR3 DNA reads TGTGCCAGCAGTTTAGGAGGACAGGGCAATCAGCCCCAGCATTTT. Amino acids: CASSLGGQGNQPQHF.

This chain's CDR3 is CSVEPGGNEKLFF. The CDR3 DNA reads as TGCAGCGTTGAACCAGGGGGAAATGAAAAACTGTTTTTT. The V and J genes are TRBV29-1 and TRBJ1-4; 7 nucleotides agree with TRBD1. With V trimmed by 2 bases and J by 5 bases, 2 bases remained unmatched. There are 13 residues in the CDR3. Germline V gene data show CDR1 as SQVTM and CDR2 as ANQGSEA.

This clonotype was counted a few times. The V and J genes are TRBV5-1 and TRBJ1-1; the D gene is possibly TRBD1 (5 bases). CDR3 length: 14 amino acids. The germline CDR1 and CDR2 sequences are SGHRS and YFSETQ. Trimming pared 2 bases from V and 1 base from J, leaving 9 bases between. The CDR3 sequence: CASSLQVGNTEAFF. DNA for the CDR3: TGCGCCAGCAGCTTACAGGTGGGGAACACTGAAGCTTTCTTT.

This clonotype showed up just a few times. The rearrangement uses TRBV11-3 and TRBJ2-1; D remains ambiguous. The germline CDR1 and CDR2 sequences are SGHNT and YENEEA. V lost 5 bases to trimming and J lost 5 bases, with 16 bases between them. This CDR3 has 15 amino acids. The chain's CDR3 is CASSPSRIANNEQFF. CDR3 bases: TGTGCCAGCAGCCCCTCCCGGATAGCAAACAATGAGCAGTTCTTC.

The genes are TRBV5-1 and TRBJ1-2; D is perhaps TRBD1 (6 bases). CDR1 is SGHRS, CDR2 YFSETQ, per germline. Deletions cut 5 bases from V and 4 bases from J, with 18 bases between. The CDR3 contains 15 residues. The CDR3, as DNA: TGCGCCAGCAGGGAACCGGGACAAGGCCCCTATGGCTACACCTTC. Its protein is CASREPGQGPYGYTF.